This T cell receptor beta chain comes out of a study of blood T cell repertoires in COVID-19. Study in general: Whether acute or convalescent, the COVID-19 samples came from the United States, Italy and Spain. The analysed material was cDNA or gDNA that came from T cells, B-cell-depleted T cells, or PBMCs.

Per the original methods: Estimation of nucleated cell counts relied on the amplification of reference gene primers. Profiling relied on immunoSEQ multiplex PCR, and the TCRdb table lists in-frame clones only, not all of them. That table is the source of V, J and clone size, and D and trimming were worked out from the DNA. The sample records some 290,000 clones, 87% being singletons. Per germline, CDR1 GTSNPN and CDR2 SVGIG (reference sequence). This CDR3 spans 13 amino acids. The V and J ends lost 7 bases and 5 bases, in that order; junction bases with no gene match: 3. The chain combines TRBV30 with TRBJ2-1, with TRBD2 matching over 12 bases. The sample comprised peripheral blood. This sequence was found in a woman in her forties or fifties who had recovered from COVID-19. The CDR3 bases are TGTGCCTATCTAGCGGGGGGGGACAATGAGCAGTTCTTC. It codes for CAYLAGGDNEQFF.